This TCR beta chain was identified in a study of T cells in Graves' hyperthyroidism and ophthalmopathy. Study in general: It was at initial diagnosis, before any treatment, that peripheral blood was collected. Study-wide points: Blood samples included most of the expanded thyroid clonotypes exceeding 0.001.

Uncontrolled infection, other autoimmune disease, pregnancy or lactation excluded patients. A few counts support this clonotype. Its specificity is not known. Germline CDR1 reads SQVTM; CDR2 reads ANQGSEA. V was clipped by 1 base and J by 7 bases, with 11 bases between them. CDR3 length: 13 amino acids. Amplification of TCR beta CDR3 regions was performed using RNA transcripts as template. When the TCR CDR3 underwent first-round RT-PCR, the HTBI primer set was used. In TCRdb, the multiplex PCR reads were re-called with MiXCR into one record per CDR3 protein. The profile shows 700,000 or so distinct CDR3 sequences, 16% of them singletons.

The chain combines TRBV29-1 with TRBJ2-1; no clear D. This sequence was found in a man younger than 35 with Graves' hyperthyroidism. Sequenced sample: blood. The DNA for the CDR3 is TGCAGCGTTGAAGGAGAAAGGGCTAATGAGCAGTTCTTC. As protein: CSVEGERANEQFF.